These T cell receptor beta chains were read from a single sample in a study of cytomegalovirus exposure and HLA in healthy donors. Sequencing was performed with immunoSEQ multiplex PCR; in TCRdb, only in-frame clones are kept and a portion is missing. The sample table includes some 96,000 clones. Sequencing was performed on PBMCs. The receptors stem from a woman in her 30s in good health and CMV-seronegative. Both conserved end residues are part of each CDR3. Each record gives: D gene, J gene, CDR3 length, V gene, CDR3 DNA, CDR3 protein. The D gene is left open where the match is weak.

TRBD1 | TRBJ2-1 | 15 | TRBV9 | TGTGCCAGCAGCTCTGGACAGGGGGACTACAATGAGCAGTTCTTC | CASSSGQGDYNEQFF
- | TRBJ1-5 | 14 | TRBV19 | TGTGCCAGTAGTCTTCGACAGAGCAATCAGCCCCAGCATTTT | CASSLRQSNQPQHF
- | TRBJ2-7 | 13 | TRBV11-2 | TGTGCCAGCAGCTTAGGTCTAAACTACGAGCAGTACTTC | CASSLGLNYEQYF
TRBD2 | TRBJ2-7 | 14 | TRBV9 | TGTGCCAGCAGCGAGAGCGGGGGGCCCTACGAGCAGTACTTC | CASSESGGPYEQYF
TRBD1 | TRBJ1-2 | 14 | TRBV29-1 | TGCAGCGTGACCCGGACAGGGGGGAACTATGGCTACACCTTC | CSVTRTGGNYGYTF
- | TRBJ2-1 | 14 | TRBV6-1 | TGTGCCAGCAGTGACAGGGGAGAGGCGGCTGAGCAGTTCTTC | CASSDRGEAAEQFF
- | TRBJ2-7 | 15 | TRBV6-5 | TGTGCCAGCAGTGGGCCGAGGGGGAGCTCCTACGAGCAGTACTTC | CASSGPRGSSYEQYF
- | TRBJ2-7 | 17 | TRBV28 | TGTGCCAGCAGTTTTCGGCTAGCCCTCTCCCCCTCCTACGAGCAGTACTTC | CASSFRLALSPSYEQYF
- | TRBJ1-5 | 14 | TRBV30 | TGTGCCTGGAGTGTACTAACAGGAGATCAGCCCCAGCATTTT | CAWSVLTGDQPQHF
- | TRBJ1-5 | 16 | TRBV7-3 | TGTGCCAGCAGCTTAGAACGGTCAAAAGCTAATCAGCCCCAGCATTTT | CASSLERSKANQPQHF
- | TRBJ1-5 | 15 | TRBV27 | TGTGCCAGCAGTTTAAGGGGGTCCGGGGATCAGCCCCAGCATTTT | CASSLRGSGDQPQHF
- | TRBJ1-1 | 12 | TRBV2 | TGTGCCAGCCTAAGGGGTCCGAGTGAAGCTTTCTTT | CASLRGPSEAFF
TRBD1 | TRBJ1-2 | 12 | TRBV2 | TGTGCCAGCGGTGGGACAGGGAAGGGCTACACCTTC | CASGGTGKGYTF
- | TRBJ1-2 | 15 | TRBV28 | TGTGCCAGCAGTTCCCCCAATCTAGCTAACTATGGCTACACCTTC | CASSSPNLANYGYTF
- | TRBJ1-2 | 12 | TRBV30 | TGTGCCTGGAATCAGGATGACTATGGCTACACCTTC | CAWNQDDYGYTF
TRBD1 | TRBJ1-2 | 15 | TRBV4-1 | TGCGCCAGCAGCCACGACAGGGAGAGTAACTATGGCTACACCTTC | CASSHDRESNYGYTF
- | TRBJ2-7 | 13 | TRBV19 | TGTGCCAGTAGTAAGAGCGTCGTCTACGAGCAGTACTTC | CASSKSVVYEQYF
- | TRBJ1-2 | 14 | TRBV18 | TGTGCCAGCTCACCAACCAGGGGCGACTATGGCTACACCTTC | CASSPTRGDYGYTF
TRBD2 | TRBJ2-7 | 14 | TRBV18 | TGTGCCAGCTCACCATCGGGGGGGACCTACGAGCAGTACTTC | CASSPSGGTYEQYF
TRBD1 | TRBJ2-2 | 16 | TRBV10-3 | TGTGCCATCAGTGAGTCTGACAGGGGGTTGTCCGGGGAGCTGTTTTTT | CAISESDRGLSGELFF
TRBD2 | TRBJ2-5 | 15 | TRBV7-2 | TGTGCCAGCAGCCCGCAGCGGGGGGTGCGAGAGACCCAGTACTTC | CASSPQRGVRETQYF
- | TRBJ2-7 | 13 | TRBV5-1 | TGCGCCAGCAGCACAGGGAGCCCCTACGAGCAGTACTTC | CASSTGSPYEQYF
TRBD1 | TRBJ1-1 | 15 | TRBV28 | TGTGCCAGCAGTTTTCCGGACAGGGAAGTTGCTGAAGCTTTCTTT | CASSFPDREVAEAFF
- | TRBJ1-5 | 13 | TRBV11-2 | TGTGCCAGCAGCTTAGATAGGGGTCAGCCCCAGCATTTT | CASSLDRGQPQHF
TRBD2 | TRBJ2-5 | 16 | TRBV11-2 | TGTGCCAGCAGCTCTTGGACTAGCGGGGCTCAAGAGACCCAGTACTTC | CASSSWTSGAQETQYF
TRBD2 | TRBJ2-7 | 17 | TRBV7-9 | TGTGCCAGCAGCTTAGACCAGGGGGGACTAGCACCCTACGAGCAGTACTTC | CASSLDQGGLAPYEQYF
TRBD2 | TRBJ2-5 | 19 | TRBV11-2 | TGTGCCAGCAGCTTAGGGGGGGCTAGCGGGAGGCGGTACCAAGAGACCCAGTACTTC | CASSLGGASGRRYQETQYF
- | TRBJ1-6 | 16 | TRBV7-6 | TGTGCCAGCAGCTTAGGGGAGGCGTTTCTAAATTCACCCCTCCACTTT | CASSLGEAFLNSPLHF
- | TRBJ2-5 | 13 | TRBV30 | TGTGCCTGGAGTCCGGACAGCCAAGAGACCCAGTACTTC | CAWSPDSQETQYF
TRBD1 | TRBJ1-1 | 14 | TRBV6-1 | TGTGCCAGCAGTGAACACAGGGGGAGCACTGAAGCTTTCTTT | CASSEHRGSTEAFF
TRBD2 | TRBJ2-7 | 13 | TRBV28 | TGTGCCGCAGGGGCTAGCGGGTTCTACGGGCAGTACTTC | CAAGASGFYGQYF
- | TRBJ2-7 | 17 | TRBV10-3 | TGTGCCATCAAGGGGCAGGGGGGCGCCGAGAGGTCCTACGAGCAGTACTTC | CAIKGQGGAERSYEQYF
- | TRBJ2-4 | 16 | TRBV7-9 | TGTGCCAGCAGCCCGGGCGTAGGGGAAGGCAAAAACATTCAGTACTTC | CASSPGVGEGKNIQYF